These 9 T cell receptor beta chains share one sample of origin, sequenced in a study of control samples from healthy donors and cancer patients. Profiled with immunoSEQ multiplex PCR; TCRdb holds only in-frame clones, not every one. The sample shows roughly 180,000 clones, approximately 92% of them seen only once. Sample: blood. The receptors were sampled from a woman aged 55-75 years in good health.

The chain combines TRBV19 with TRBJ2-7, with TRBD1 matching over 7 bases. The CDR3 loop spans 15 amino acids. The germline gives CDR1 LNHDA, CDR2 SQIVND (reference sequence). Trimming took 4 bases from V and 0 from J; bases not matched to a gene: 6. This chain's CDR3 is CASSKGQVASYEQYF. CDR3 coding DNA: TGTGCCAGTAGTAAAGGACAGGTGGCCTCCTACGAGCAGTACTTC.

The chain joins TRBV6-2 or TRBV6-3 to TRBJ2-3, with TRBD2 identical over 7 bases. The V gene end was trimmed by 5 bases and the J gene end by 4 bases; junction bases not matched to a gene: 15. There are 17 residues in the CDR3. Germline CDR1 MNHEY, CDR2 SVGEGT. Here the CDR3 reads CASSRRTSSRLADTQYF. The CDR3 region has the DNA TGTGCCAGCAGTCGCCGGACTAGTTCAAGATTAGCAGATACGCAGTATTTT.

The J gene is TRBJ1-1, the V gene TRBV29-1, with TRBD1 matching over 7 bases. The germline V gene encodes CDR1 SQVTM and CDR2 ANQGSEA. Trimming took 6 bases from V and 0 from J; bases not matched to a gene: 1. The CDR3 extends over 12 amino acids. The chain's CDR3 is CSVQGMNTEAFF. The CDR3 coding sequence is TGCAGCGTACAGGGGATGAACACTGAAGCTTTCTTT.

The chain is built from TRBV5-1 and TRBJ2-5; no clear D gene. Germline loops: CDR1 SGHRS, CDR2 YFSETQ. This CDR3 contains 14 residues. Trimming removed 1 base at V and 1 base at J, with 8 bases between. This CDR3 is CASSLIDPQETQYF. For the CDR3, the DNA is TGCGCCAGCAGCTTGATCGATCCCCAAGAGACCCAGTACTTC.

Here the CDR3 DNA reads TGTGCCAGCAGCTTAGCGGCAGGGGGCGGCCCCGGCTACACCTTC. The encoded protein is CASSLAAGGGPGYTF. V and J are TRBV7-9 and TRBJ1-2; 8 bases line up with TRBD1. Looked up from germline, CDR1 is SEHNR and CDR2 is FQNEAQ (reference sequence). With 0 bases clipped from V and 8 bases from J, the junction kept 8 bases outside the gene matches. The length of the CDR3 is 15 residues.

V is TRBV7-8 and J is TRBJ1-1; no firm D call. Germline V gives CDR1 SGHVS, CDR2 FQNEAQ. The CDR3 is made up of 12 amino acids. The V and J ends lost 2 bases and 0 bases respectively, with 1 base between them. The CDR3 here is CASSLLNTEAFF. The CDR3 DNA sequence: TGTGCCAGCAGCTTATTGAACACTGAAGCTTTCTTT.

The rearrangement joins TRBV6-5 to TRBJ1-2; D is unresolved. Looked up from germline, CDR1 is MNHEY and CDR2 is SVGAGI. V lost 0 bases and J lost 1, with 9 bases in between. The CDR3 covers 15 residues. CDR3 bases: TGTGCCAGCAGTTACTCGAAGGATTATAACTATGGCTACACCTTC. Translated, it gives CASSYSKDYNYGYTF.

The chain is built from TRBV29-1 and TRBJ1-1, with TRBD1 as a possible D gene (6 bases). Trimming removed 4 bases from V and 4 bases from J, with 22 bases in between. The length of the CDR3 is 16 residues. The germline CDR1 and CDR2 sequences are SQVTM and ANQGSEA. The CDR3 DNA reads as TGCAGCGTTGCGGGGCGAAATCAGGGGAGGAGCACTGAAGCTTTCTTT. This translates into CSVAGRNQGRSTEAFF.

The chain joins TRBV30 to TRBJ2-7; 7 bases fit TRBD1. CDR3 size: 15 residues. The J segment lost 9 bases and the V segment lost 4 bases, leaving 18 bases of the junction unmatched. CDR1 is GTSNPN, CDR2 SVGIG, per germline (reference sequence). The CDR3 region is CAWTARGGYAFRQYF. CDR3 nucleotide sequence: TGTGCCTGGACCGCCCGAGGGGGCTACGCCTTTCGGCAGTACTTC.